This paragraph covers one T cell receptor (beta chain) sequence. Its antigen remains unknown. V gave up 2 bases and J gave up 3 bases, with 13 bases separating them. Germline V lookup: CDR1 MNHNS, CDR2 SASEGT. CDR3 length: 15 residues. The data originate from a study of cytomegalovirus exposure and HLA in healthy donors. Study as a whole: When 350 to 500 donors were genotyped, roughly four fifths of them were found to fall in the Caucasian-associated ancestry cluster.

Study results and limitations: Later findings reportedly placed an Asian-associated ancestry cluster below the approximately 670-donor mean for N-insertions.

With 60 Vbeta and 13 Jbeta primers, the PCR was carried out. The assay was immunoSEQ multiplex PCR, and TCRdb's table has in-frame clones only and misses some. Seen in this sample are approximately 140,000 clones; the ten most common clones hold 1.5% to 2%. The sample taken for sequencing was PBMCs. The TCR sequence derives from a woman between 50 and 59 years old in good health and CMV-seronegative. The V gene is TRBV6-1, the J gene TRBJ1-1; the D gene is possibly TRBD1 (6 bases). CDR3 residues: CASSETQGTYTEAFF. In DNA, the CDR3 is TGTGCCAGCAGTGAAACCCAGGGGACGTACACTGAAGCTTTCTTT.